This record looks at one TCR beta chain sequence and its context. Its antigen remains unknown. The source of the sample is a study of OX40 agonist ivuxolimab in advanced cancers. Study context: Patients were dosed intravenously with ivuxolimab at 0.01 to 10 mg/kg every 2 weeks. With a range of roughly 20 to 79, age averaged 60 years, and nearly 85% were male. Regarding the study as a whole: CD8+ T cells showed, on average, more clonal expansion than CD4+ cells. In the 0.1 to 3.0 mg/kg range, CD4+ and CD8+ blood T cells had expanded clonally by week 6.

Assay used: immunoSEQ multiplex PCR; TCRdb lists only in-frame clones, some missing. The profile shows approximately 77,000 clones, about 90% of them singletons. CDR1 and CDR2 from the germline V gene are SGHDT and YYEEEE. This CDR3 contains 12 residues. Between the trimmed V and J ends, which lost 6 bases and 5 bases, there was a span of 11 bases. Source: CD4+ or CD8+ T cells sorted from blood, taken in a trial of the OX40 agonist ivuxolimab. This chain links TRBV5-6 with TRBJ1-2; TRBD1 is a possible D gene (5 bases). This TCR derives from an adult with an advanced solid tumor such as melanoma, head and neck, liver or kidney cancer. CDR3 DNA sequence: TGTGCCAGCAACCGACAGTCGTATGGCTACACCTTC. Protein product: CASNRQSYGYTF.